The 20 T cell receptor beta chains below come from one sample, sequenced in a study of OX40 agonist ivuxolimab in advanced cancers. TCRdb keeps only in-frame clones here, not all; method: immunoSEQ multiplex PCR. The sample lists 15,000 to 20,000 clones, roughly 70% occurring once. Sequenced material: CD4+ or CD8+ T cells sorted from blood, taken in a trial of the OX40 agonist ivuxolimab. Receptors were obtained from an adult with an advanced solid tumor such as melanoma, head and neck, liver or kidney cancer.

This rearrangement joins TRBV6-5 to TRBJ1-5, with D perhaps TRBD1 (5 bases). The V end lost 0 bases, the J end lost 6 bases, and 9 bases lay between the germline ends. The germline CDR1 and CDR2 sequences are MNHEY and SVGAGI. The CDR3 consists of 14 residues. CDR3 amino acids: CASSYSRGGQPQHF. CDR3 DNA sequence: TGTGCCAGCAGTTACTCGAGGGGCGGTCAGCCCCAGCATTTT.

In DNA form, the CDR3 reads TGCGCCAGCAGCTTGGCCGGGGTTAATTCCGCTGAAGCTTTCTTT. The encoded protein is CASSLAGVNSAEAFF. V usage is TRBV5-1 and J usage is TRBJ1-1; D is uncertain. Germline V lookup: CDR1 SGHRS, CDR2 YFSETQ. The CDR3 totals 15 residues. V dropped 0 bases and J dropped 6 bases, with 15 bases sitting between them. Full variable domain (rest looked up from reference TRBV5-1 and TRBJ1-1): KAGVTQTPRYLIKTRGQQVTLSCSPISGHRSVSWYQQTPGQGLQFLFEYFSETQRNKGNFPGRFSGRQFSNSRSEMNVSTLELGDSALYLCASSLAGVNSAEAFFGQGTRLTVV.

V and J are TRBV5-6 and TRBJ1-2; 7 bases are shared with TRBD1. CDR3 length: 13 residues. Germline assignment: CDR1 SGHDT and CDR2 YYEEEE. The V and J ends lost 3 bases and 5 bases, in that order; junction bases with no gene match: 4. The CDR3 loop is CASSSGQKYGYTF. The CDR3, as DNA: TGTGCCAGCAGCTCGGGACAGAAGTATGGCTACACCTTC.

The chain couples TRBV11-2 to TRBJ1-4, with 7 bases lining up with TRBD1. J was trimmed by 6 bases and V by 4 bases; bases with no gene match: 8. Germline loops: CDR1 SGHAT, CDR2 FQNNGV. This CDR3 comprises 15 residues. CDR3 in amino acids: CASSSQGGEDEKLFF. The CDR3 region has the DNA TGTGCCAGCAGCTCTCAAGGGGGCGAGGATGAAAAACTGTTTTTT.

This clone qualifies as medium-sized. The genes are TRBV5-5 and TRBJ2-7; possibly TRBD2 for D (6 bases). CDR3 length equals 16 residues. The germline V gene has CDR1 SGHKS and CDR2 YYEKEE (reference sequence). V was pared by 4 bases and J by 0 bases, with 17 bases between. Written as DNA, the CDR3 is TGTGCCAGCAGCAAAATCCGGGACTCGATCTCCTACGAGCAGTACTTC. As protein: CASSKIRDSISYEQYF.

The chain couples TRBV27 to TRBJ2-7; weak D call: TRBD1 (5 bases). This CDR3 region has 13 residues. The germline CDR1 and CDR2 sequences are MNHEY and SMNVEV (reference sequence). V dropped 5 bases and J dropped 4 bases, with 12 bases sitting between them. CDR3 region: CASSIGESYEQYF. The CDR3 nucleotides are TGTGCCAGCAGTATAGGGGAAAGTTACGAGCAGTACTTC.

This chain links TRBV21-1 with TRBJ2-7; TRBD1 was called by the table and not checked on the DNA. TRBV21-1 is described as a pseudogene. The CDR3 covers 18 residues. The CDR3 DNA follows: TGTGCCAGCAGCAAACAGGGTACTCGGCCCCGGAGCTCCTACGAGCAGTACTTC. Its protein product is CASSKQGTRPRSSYEQYF.

This clone was found a few times. This rearrangement joins TRBV7-9 to TRBJ1-1, with TRBD1 matching over 7 bases. CDR3 length: 14 residues. CDR1 is SEHNR, CDR2 FQNEAQ, per germline (reference sequence). V shed 5 bases, J shed 2 bases, and the junction held 5 bases outside the gene matches. Written as DNA, the CDR3 is TGTGCCAGCAGCCATCGGGACAGAAACACTGAAGCTTTCTTT. This codes for CASSHRDRNTEAFF. Combining the CDR3 with reference TRBV7-9 and TRBJ1-1 gives the whole variable domain DTGVSQNPRHKITKRGQNVTFRCDPISEHNRLYWYRQTLGQGPEFLTYFQNEAQLEKSRLLSDRFSAERPKGSFSTLEIQRTEQGDSAMYLCASSHRDRNTEAFFGQGTRLTVV.

This rearrangement joins TRBV11-2 to TRBJ2-2; 9 bases are a match to TRBD1. CDR3 length: 18 amino acids. V trimming: 0 bases; J trimming: 5 bases; junction bases outside the gene matches: 10. Looked up from germline, CDR1 is SGHAT and CDR2 is FQNNGV. DNA for the CDR3: TGTGCCAGCAGCTTAGATCAGGGACAGGGATTGATGACCGGGGAGCTGTTTTTT. It encodes CASSLDQGQGLMTGELFF.

This rearrangement joins TRBV27 to TRBJ1-2; TRBD1 agrees at 8 bases. Germline lookup yields CDR1 MNHEY and CDR2 SMNVEV (reference sequence). The CDR3 totals 16 residues. V shed 2 bases, J shed 10 bases, and the junction held 15 bases outside the gene matches. CDR3 DNA: TGTGCCAGCAGTTTAGACAGGGGCGGGCTACAAGATGACTACACCTTC. Encoded protein: CASSLDRGGLQDDYTF.

V and J are TRBV28 and TRBJ1-4; 8 positions match TRBD1. The CDR3 contains 15 residues. Germline V CDR1 and CDR2: MDHEN, SYDVKM. V lost 4 bases and J lost 7; bases outside the gene matches: 8. For the CDR3, the DNA is TGTGCCAGCAGTTCCCACAGGGGGATTGGTGAAAAACTGTTTTTT. It encodes CASSSHRGIGEKLFF.

The CDR3 spells CASSLTGSGQETQYF. In DNA form, the CDR3 reads TGTGCCAGCAGCTTGACAGGGTCGGGGCAAGAGACCCAGTACTTC. The chain employs TRBV7-9 and TRBJ2-5, with 7 positions matching TRBD1. The CDR3 runs to 15 residues. CDR1 is SEHNR, CDR2 FQNEAQ, per germline (reference sequence). J lost 2 bases, V lost 3 bases, and 6 bases had no gene match.

This chain joins TRBV15 and TRBJ2-7; tentative D call: TRBD1 (6 bases). This CDR3 spans 16 amino acids. Trimming stripped 0 bases from V and 0 bases from J, with 12 bases between. The germline CDR1 and CDR2 sequences are LNHNV and YYDKDF (reference sequence). CDR3 sequence reads: CATSRDSAGASYEQYF. As DNA, the CDR3 is TGTGCCACCAGCAGAGATTCGGCAGGGGCCTCCTACGAGCAGTACTTC.

The rearrangement links TRBV4-1 to TRBJ1-1; maybe TRBD1 (6 bases). The CDR3 spans 15 residues. Germline lookup yields CDR1 MGHRA and CDR2 YSYEKL. V was clipped by 2 bases and J by 4 bases, with 14 bases between them. CDR3 nucleotides: TGCGCCAGCAGCCAACCGACAGGAGTAGTCACTGAAGCTTTCTTT. Translation: CASSQPTGVVTEAFF.

This clone was recorded a few times. J is TRBJ2-7 and V is TRBV7-9; 10 positions match TRBD2. The CDR3 extends over 14 amino acids. Germline CDR1 SEHNR, CDR2 FQNEAQ (reference sequence). V dropped 3 bases and J dropped 6; count of bases not matched to a gene: 5. The CDR3 sequence: CASSLSGRALEQYF. The CDR3 DNA follows: TGTGCCAGCAGCTTGAGCGGGAGGGCCCTCGAGCAGTACTTC.

The CDR3 bases are TGTGCCAGCAGCTTAGATGGAGCGGACAACAATGAGCAGTTCTTC. It is translated as CASSLDGADNNEQFF. The chain uses TRBV11-2 and TRBJ2-1; D possibly uses TRBD1 or TRBD2 (5 bases each). Germline V gene lookup returns CDR1 SGHAT and CDR2 FQNNGV. With 0 bases removed from V and 5 bases from J, the gap between germline ends came to 11 bases. The length of the CDR3 is 15 residues.

This chain links TRBV2 with TRBJ2-1, with 8 bases aligning to TRBD2. The CDR3 sequence is 15 residues long. J lost 0 bases, V lost 6 bases, and 4 bases had no gene match. Germline CDR1 SNHLY, CDR2 FYNNEI. Here the CDR3 DNA reads TGTGCCAGCAGGTTAGCGGGGCCCTCCTACAATGAGCAGTTCTTC. It translates to CASRLAGPSYNEQFF.

The CDR3 loop reads CASSPTADTQYF. DNA of the CDR3: TGTGCCAGCTCACCAACGGCAGATACGCAGTATTTT. This chain links TRBV18 with TRBJ2-3; D remains ambiguous. Germline CDR1 reads KGHSH; CDR2 reads LQKENI. Trimming removed 2 bases from V and 4 bases from J, with 4 bases in between. The CDR3 runs to 12 residues.

As regards this clone: A read error is possible here, since a much larger clone lies one base away. The identical CDR3 is also encoded by other nucleotide sequences in the sample. V gene TRBV19 combines with J gene TRBJ2-1; 10 nucleotides match TRBD2. Germline-derived CDR1 and CDR2 are LNHDA and SQIVND (reference sequence). The CDR3 sequence is 16 residues long. CDR3 protein: CASSPSGSSSYNEQFF. In DNA form, the CDR3 reads TGTGCTAGTAGCCCTAGCGGGAGCTCCTCCTACAATGAGCAGTTCTTC.

The count of this clone is one. The chain is built from TRBV6-5 and TRBJ2-7; 9 bases match TRBD1. From germline, CDR1 is MNHEY and CDR2 SVGAGI. This CDR3 comprises 15 residues. Trimming took 0 bases from V and 4 from J; bases not matched to a gene: 4. The CDR3 here is CASSYSTGGGYEQYF. In DNA, the CDR3 is TGTGCCAGCAGTTACTCGACAGGGGGGGGTTACGAGCAGTACTTC.